The 29 T cell receptor beta chains below were found in one sample sequenced in a study of T cell responses to AZD1222 COVID-19 vaccine. TCRdb's table, derived via immunoSEQ multiplex PCR, lists solely in-frame clones and lacks some. The sample yields about 99,000 clones, approximately 88% seen once. Sequenced material: peripheral blood, taken on day 0 of AZD1222 vaccination. Source of these receptors: an adult in good health.

V gene TRBV6-4 combines with J gene TRBJ2-1, with TRBD2 matching 8 bases. CDR1 and CDR2 (germline): MRHNA, SNTAGT. The CDR3 totals 13 residues. Trimming took 6 bases from V and 5 from J; bases not matched to a gene: 3. Written as DNA, the CDR3 is TGTGCCAGCAGCCAGCGGGAGAACAATGAGCAGTTCTTC. Protein: CASSQRENNEQFF.

J is TRBJ1-1 and V is TRBV7-9, with TRBD1 matching 7 bases. Per the germline V gene, CDR1 is SEHNR and CDR2 is FQNEAQ (reference sequence). This CDR3 contains 16 residues. The V and J ends lost 5 bases and 2 bases, in that order; junction bases with no gene match: 11. The CDR3 sequence is CASSQTGQAHNTEAFF. CDR3 DNA sequence: TGTGCCAGCAGCCAAACAGGACAGGCCCATAACACTGAAGCTTTCTTT.

This clone was picked up one time. This rearrangement joins TRBV6-5 to TRBJ1-2; 10 bases agree with TRBD1. The CDR3 sequence is 13 residues long. CDR1 MNHEY and CDR2 SVGAGI come from the germline V gene. J lost 8 bases, V lost 7 bases, and 7 bases had no gene match. The CDR3 reads CASTGQGEAGYTF. The CDR3 coding sequence is TGTGCCAGCACAGGACAGGGGGAGGCCGGCTACACCTTC.

J is TRBJ1-4 and V is TRBV19; TRBD1 matches 9 bases. J was trimmed by 2 bases and V by 3 bases; bases with no gene match: 4. This CDR3 has 16 residues. CDR1 is LNHDA and CDR2 is SQIVND in the germline V gene (reference sequence). CDR3 coding DNA: TGTGCCAGTAGTATGTCGACAGGGGGTACTAATGAAAAACTGTTTTTT. It yields the protein CASSMSTGGTNEKLFF.

In DNA, the CDR3 is TGTGCCATCAGTGAGTTCCAGGGCCCCGAGACCCAGTACTTC. It translates to CAISEFQGPETQYF. This chain links TRBV10-3 with TRBJ2-5, with D perhaps matching TRBD1 (5 bases). V lost 1 base and J 5 bases, leaving 11 bases between the germline ends. Germline CDR1 reads ENHRY; CDR2 reads SYGVKD. The CDR3 extends over 14 amino acids.

The chain couples TRBV6-2 or TRBV6-3 to TRBJ1-1; D gene ambiguous. The V gene's germline CDR1 is MNHEY and CDR2 SVGEGT. CDR3 length: 15 amino acids. V dropped 0 bases and J dropped 2 bases, with 10 bases sitting between them. The CDR3 here is CASSYSVGHNTEAFF. CDR3 nucleotide sequence: TGTGCCAGCAGTTACTCGGTAGGGCATAACACTGAAGCTTTCTTT.

In nucleotides, the CDR3 is TGTGCCAGCAGTTACTCGGGCAGGAAGTCCTACGAGCAGTACTTC. Protein: CASSYSGRKSYEQYF. The chain joins TRBV6-2 or TRBV6-3 to TRBJ2-7; D unclear. With 0 bases removed from V and 1 base from J, the gap between germline ends came to 10 bases. CDR3 length equals 15 residues. Germline V gene sequence: CDR1 MNHEY, CDR2 SVGEGT.

This clone has only one observation. The chain is built from TRBV28 and TRBJ1-2; 10 bases are a match to TRBD1. V lost 10 bases, J lost 3 bases, and 5 bases stayed unmatched. Germline-derived CDR1 and CDR2 are MDHEN and SYDVKM. The CDR3 totals 13 residues. The CDR3 region has the DNA TGTGCCATTGCGACAGGGGGCTACTATGGCTACACCTTC. It yields the protein CAIATGGYYGYTF.

The chain carries TRBV5-1 and TRBJ2-1; 11 bases agree with TRBD2. This CDR3 has 17 residues. CDR1 is SGHRS, CDR2 YFSETQ, per germline. The trim removed 0 bases at V and 6 bases at J, leaving 8 bases unmatched. The CDR3 is CASSLVPLAGGGNEQFF. DNA for the CDR3: TGCGCCAGCAGCTTGGTACCTCTAGCGGGAGGAGGCAATGAGCAGTTCTTC.

This sequence joins TRBV25-1 and TRBJ1-4; possible D gene TRBD1, 6 bases. V was pared by 4 bases and J by 2 bases, with 8 bases between. CDR3 length: 14 residues. Per the germline V gene, CDR1 is MGHDK and CDR2 is SYGVNS. CDR3: CASSATGTNEKLFF. The CDR3 coding sequence is TGTGCCAGCAGTGCGACAGGTACTAATGAAAAACTGTTTTTT.

V usage is TRBV5-8 and J usage is TRBJ1-6; D is unresolved. Germline V gene data show CDR1 as SGHTS and CDR2 as YDEGEE. V was trimmed by 0 bases and J by 0 bases, leaving 10 bases between them. The CDR3 is made up of 17 amino acids. As DNA, the CDR3 is TGTGCCAGCAGCTTGGGACCTTCCCGCTCCTATAATTCACCCCTCCACTTT. Amino acids: CASSLGPSRSYNSPLHF.

The V gene is TRBV6-5, the J gene TRBJ1-6; D might be TRBD1 (6 bases). Per the germline V gene, CDR1 is MNHEY and CDR2 is SVGAGI. The CDR3 runs to 15 residues. The V end lost 7 bases, the J end lost 4 bases, and 14 bases lay between the germline ends. DNA of the CDR3: TGTGCCAGCATCGGGGGGGCGAGATATAATTCACCCCTCCACTTT. As protein: CASIGGARYNSPLHF.

This chain connects TRBV9 to TRBJ2-3; D is ambiguous. There are 13 residues in the CDR3. V was pared by 4 bases and J by 0 bases, with 6 bases between. Germline V CDR1 and CDR2: SGDLS, YYNGEE. The CDR3 is CASSRRSTDTQYF. In DNA form, the CDR3 reads TGTGCCAGCAGCCGACGAAGCACAGATACGCAGTATTTT.

The chain employs TRBV7-9 and TRBJ2-7; unclear D gene. Germline loops: CDR1 SEHNR, CDR2 FQNEAQ (reference sequence). Trimming left V 0 bases short and J 3 bases short, with 15 bases between. The CDR3 extends over 16 amino acids. The CDR3 DNA reads as TGTGCCAGCAGCTTAGCGACGGGTAACTACTACTACGAGCAGTACTTC. Protein sequence: CASSLATGNYYYEQYF.

This clone came up once. The chain recombines TRBV27 with TRBJ2-5; D not certain. V dropped 1 base and J dropped 0 bases, with 3 bases sitting between them. Germline CDR1 reads MNHEY; CDR2 reads SMNVEV (reference sequence). The CDR3 has 13 residues. The CDR3, as DNA: TGTGCCAGCAGTTTATTTTACCAAGAGACCCAGTACTTC. This translates into CASSLFYQETQYF.

This clone has only one observation. The chain employs TRBV28 and TRBJ2-7; 7 nucleotides agree with TRBD1. The CDR3 length is 14 residues. The germline V gene encodes CDR1 MDHEN and CDR2 SYDVKM. V trimming: 5 bases; J trimming: 7 bases; junction bases outside the gene matches: 11. The CDR3, as DNA: TGTGCCAGCAGTACCGGGACAGTGATCACTGAGCAGTACTTC. This sequence encodes CASSTGTVITEQYF.

CDR3 DNA: TGTGCCAGCAGTGAAACGAAGGGCTCCTACAATGAGCAGTTCTTC. Residues: CASSETKGSYNEQFF. V and J are TRBV6-4 and TRBJ2-1; D unclear. This CDR3 contains 15 residues. CDR1 and CDR2 (germline): MRHNA, SNTAGT. V shed 3 bases and J shed 0 bases, with 9 bases lying between them.

The chain employs TRBV19 and TRBJ1-5, with TRBD1 identical over 7 bases. The CDR3 is 14 amino acids. J lost 3 bases, V lost 10 bases, and 9 bases had no gene match. Per germline, CDR1 LNHDA and CDR2 SQIVND (reference sequence). The CDR3 is CATMDRSFNQPQHF. The CDR3 bases are TGTGCCACTATGGACAGGTCCTTCAATCAGCCCCAGCATTTT.

J is TRBJ1-1 and V is TRBV5-6; 7 nucleotides match TRBD1. The germline V gene encodes CDR1 SGHDT and CDR2 YYEEEE. Trimming removed 5 bases from V and 0 bases from J; junction bases left unmatched: 10. The CDR3 extends over 16 amino acids. CDR3 nucleotides: TGTGCCAGCAGTCCGGACAGGTTCCTAATGAACACTGAAGCTTTCTTT. It encodes CASSPDRFLMNTEAFF. Using reference TRBV5-6 and TRBJ1-1 for the parts outside the CDR3, the full variable domain is DAGVTQSPTHLIKTRGQQVTLRCSPKSGHDTVSWYQQALGQGPQFIFQYYEEEERQRGNFPDRFSGHQFPNYSSELNVNALLLGDSALYLCASSPDRFLMNTEAFFGQGTRLTVV.

The count of this clone is one. The chain carries TRBV29-1 and TRBJ1-1; TRBD1 aligns across 7 bases. Germline loops: CDR1 SQVTM, CDR2 ANQGSEA. This CDR3 region has 12 residues. V shed 4 bases, J shed 1 base, and the junction held 0 bases outside the gene matches. The CDR3 loop is CSVGQGNTEAFF. The CDR3 DNA is TGCAGCGTTGGACAGGGGAACACTGAAGCTTTCTTT.

The chain employs TRBV11-3 and TRBJ2-2; 9 bases fit TRBD1. CDR1 SGHNT and CDR2 YENEEA come from the germline V gene. Unmatched junction bases numbered 3, after V lost 6 bases and J lost 4 bases. The length of the CDR3 is 14 residues. CDR3 coding DNA: TGTGCCAGCAGACGGACAGGGGCCACCGGGGAGCTGTTTTTT. Amino acid sequence: CASRRTGATGELFF.

This clone was observed a few times. The chain uses TRBV4-2 and TRBJ1-1; D is possibly TRBD1 (5 bases). Trimming removed 4 bases from V and 6 bases from J, with 15 bases in between. The CDR3 consists of 14 residues. The germline V gene has CDR1 LGHNA and CDR2 YNFKEQ. This CDR3 is CASSPSLDKAEAFF. DNA of the CDR3: TGTGCCAGCAGCCCCTCCTTGGACAAGGCTGAAGCTTTCTTT.

This clone was observed a few times. The chain recombines TRBV27 with TRBJ2-7, with a tentative D call TRBD2 (5 bases). The CDR3 contains 15 residues. CDR1 is MNHEY, CDR2 SMNVEV, per germline (reference sequence). Trimming pared 3 bases from V and 3 bases from J, leaving 15 bases between. CDR3 region: CASSFPGINIYEQYF. For the CDR3, the DNA is TGTGCCAGCAGTTTTCCGGGAATCAACATCTACGAGCAGTACTTC.

The chain couples TRBV30 to TRBJ1-5; the D is unclear. CDR3 length: 14 residues. The germline V gene encodes CDR1 GTSNPN and CDR2 SVGIG (reference sequence). Trimming cost V 3 bases and J 0 bases, with 9 bases left between them. The CDR3 here is CAWRDQVSNQPQHF. The CDR3 region has the DNA TGTGCCTGGAGGGACCAGGTTAGCAATCAGCCCCAGCATTTT.

The chain employs TRBV5-5 and TRBJ1-2, with D hard to call. Germline loops: CDR1 SGHKS, CDR2 YYEKEE (reference sequence). Between the trimmed V and J ends, which lost 0 bases and 10 bases, there was a span of 7 bases. This CDR3 has 11 amino acids. For the CDR3, the DNA is TGTGCCAGCAGCTTGGACACGACCTACACCTTC. Residues: CASSLDTTYTF.

The gene calls are TRBV25-1 and TRBJ2-7, with TRBD1 identical over 7 bases. Per the germline V gene, CDR1 is MGHDK and CDR2 is SYGVNS. After removal of 5 bases from V and 0 bases from J, the junction contained 4 bases not matched to a gene. This CDR3 is 14 amino acids long. In nucleotides, the CDR3 is TGTGCCAGCAGTCCTTGGACAGGCTCCTACGAGCAGTACTTC. Translation gives CASSPWTGSYEQYF.

This chain links TRBV11-2 with TRBJ1-2; possibly TRBD1 for D (6 bases). The length of the CDR3 is 17 residues. V was shortened by 5 bases and J by 5 bases, with 24 bases between the two germline ends. Germline V gene sequence: CDR1 SGHAT, CDR2 FQNNGV. CDR3 sequence reads: CASSESRDNVRRYGYTF. The DNA of the CDR3 is TGTGCCAGCAGCGAGTCCCGGGACAACGTTAGACGATATGGCTACACCTTC.

The genes are TRBV7-2 and TRBJ2-3; 10 bases agree with TRBD2. Germline V gene data show CDR1 as SGHTA and CDR2 as FQGNSA. The J segment lost 11 bases and the V segment lost 3 bases, leaving 11 bases of the junction unmatched. This CDR3 contains 15 residues. CDR3 amino acids: CASSLGTSEGERQYF. CDR3 DNA: TGTGCCAGCAGCTTGGGGACTAGCGAGGGGGAGAGGCAGTATTTT.

This chain uses TRBV5-5 with TRBJ1-6; no clear D gene. The V end lost 4 bases, the J end lost 15 bases, and 14 bases lay between the germline ends. There are 12 residues in the CDR3. The germline CDR1 and CDR2 sequences are SGHKS and YYEKEE (reference sequence). The CDR3 reads CASSRGGPLLHF. The CDR3 DNA reads as TGTGCCAGCAGCCGAGGAGGTCCTCTCCTCCACTTT.